This TCR beta chain is drawn from a study of blood T cell repertoires in COVID-19. The CDR3 covers 10 residues. J was trimmed by 7 bases and V by 7 bases; bases with no gene match: 3. Germline CDR1 and CDR2: SQVTM and ANQGSEA. Assay used: immunoSEQ multiplex PCR; TCRdb lists only in-frame clones, some missing. The sample holds roughly 570,000 clones; about 88% are singletons and the top ten take roughly 7.4%. The sequence was collected from a woman in her forties or fifties with COVID-19, enrolled during active disease. Sample: peripheral blood. The V gene is TRBV29-1, the J gene TRBJ1-2; 7 bases line up with TRBD1. CDR3 residues: CSAQGGGYTF. The DNA of the CDR3 is TGCAGCGCCCAGGGGGGTGGCTACACCTTC.